Presented here are 12 T cell receptor beta chains from one specimen sequenced in a study of blood T cell repertoires in COVID-19 (dated by TCRdb to 2020 to 2021). Library construction relied on the immunoSEQ multiplex PCR assay. TCRdb holds this immuneACCESS table with in-frame rearrangements only. Some clones are missing; in checked studies, unresolved V genes explain under half, and the rest has no known cause. The sample table records about 280,000 clones; 90% of these occur just once. Of the sample, 1.7% is held by the ten largest clones. The sample was PBMCs or T cells enriched from blood (not recorded which). The receptors derive from a woman aged 18-30 years with acute COVID-19.

This rearrangement joins TRBV28 to TRBJ1-4, with D unresolved. The CDR3 is made up of 15 amino acids. Germline V gene data show CDR1 as MDHEN and CDR2 as SYDVKM. Trimming took off 6 bases at V and 0 bases at J, with 11 bases between the two ends. The CDR3 nucleotides read TGTGCCAGCAGACTCGAGGGAGCAACTAATGAAAAACTGTTTTTT. It is translated as CASRLEGATNEKLFF. The full variable domain, with the rest looked up from reference TRBV28 and TRBJ1-4, is DVKVTQSSRYLVKRTGEKVFLECVQDMDHENMFWYRQDPGLGLRLIYFSYDVKMKEKGDIPEGYSVSREKKERFSLILESASTNQTSMYLCASRLEGATNEKLFFGSGTQLSVL.

The rearrangement links TRBV14 to TRBJ2-1, with D hard to call. The CDR3 is 13 amino acids. V shed 4 bases and J shed 6 bases, with 10 bases lying between them. The germline gives CDR1 SGHDN, CDR2 FVKESK. The chain's CDR3 is CASSRLQINEQFF. Here the CDR3 DNA reads TGTGCCAGCAGCCGGCTCCAGATCAATGAGCAGTTCTTC.

The CDR3 loop reads CASSFPRTSASGTGELFF. The CDR3 nucleotides are TGCGCCAGCAGCTTTCCGCGGACTAGCGCCTCGGGCACCGGGGAGCTGTTTTTT. The chain has TRBV5-1 and TRBJ2-2; the match to TRBD2 covers 9 bases. Trimming removed 2 bases from V and 4 bases from J; junction bases left unmatched: 12. The CDR3 is 18 residues long. The germline CDR1 and CDR2 sequences are SGHRS and YFSETQ.

The gene calls are TRBV11-3 and TRBJ2-2; no reliable D call. Germline V gives CDR1 SGHNT, CDR2 YENEEA. The CDR3 consists of 16 residues. V dropped 4 bases and J dropped 0 bases, with 12 bases sitting between them. CDR3 sequence (DNA): TGTGCCAGCAGCTCTCAACCATTAGCGAACACCGGGGAGCTGTTTTTT. Amino acid sequence: CASSSQPLANTGELFF.

The chain has TRBV30 and TRBJ1-3; 7 nucleotides align to TRBD1. Germline V gives CDR1 GTSNPN, CDR2 SVGIG (reference sequence). V was pared by 2 bases and J by 2 bases, with 3 bases of the junction left unmatched. This CDR3 comprises 14 residues. The CDR3 DNA follows: TGTGCCTGGAGTCTTGGGACAGCTGGAAACACCATATATTTT. Translated: CAWSLGTAGNTIYF.

The rearrangement links TRBV27 to TRBJ2-2; 11 positions agree with TRBD2. Per germline, CDR1 MNHEY and CDR2 SMNVEV (reference sequence). Trimming cost V 2 bases and J 7 bases; bases outside gene matches: 6. This CDR3 is built from 16 residues. CDR3 DNA sequence: TGTGCCAGCAGTTTAAAACTAGCGGGAGTGATCGGGGAGCTGTTTTTT. Its protein is CASSLKLAGVIGELFF.

The chain joins TRBV18 to TRBJ1-2; D not resolved. Trimming shortened V by 2 bases and J by 3 bases, and 7 bases separated the two germline ends. The CDR3 has 13 amino acids. Germline V gene data show CDR1 as KGHSH and CDR2 as LQKENI. Here the CDR3 DNA reads TGTGCCAGCTCACCAATTCAGGACTATGGCTACACCTTC. Amino acid sequence: CASSPIQDYGYTF.

This chain links TRBV5-4 with TRBJ2-5; 7 nucleotides agree with TRBD2. After removal of 1 base from V and 4 bases from J, the junction contained 4 bases not matched to a gene. The CDR3 has 14 residues. The germline CDR1 and CDR2 sequences are SGHNT and YYREEE (reference sequence). The CDR3 coding sequence is TGTGCCAGCAGCTTGTCCGGGGGGATAGAGACCCAGTACTTC. As protein: CASSLSGGIETQYF.

This clone was detected once. The chain carries TRBV4-3 and TRBJ2-7, with a weak D call TRBD2 (6 bases). From germline, CDR1 is LGHNA and CDR2 YSLEER. This CDR3 comprises 15 residues. V lost 0 bases to trimming and J lost 3 bases, with 12 bases between them. CDR3 DNA: TGCGCCAGCAGCCAAGATTTCGGCGGGAACTACGAGCAGTACTTC. This gives the protein CASSQDFGGNYEQYF.

The CDR3 protein is CASSPIGTSGRREQYF. The CDR3 nucleotides are TGTGCCAGCAGCCCGATCGGGACTAGCGGGAGGCGCGAGCAGTACTTC. The gene calls are TRBV7-2 and TRBJ2-7; 15 bases align to TRBD2. Germline V CDR1 and CDR2: SGHTA, FQGNSA. V lost 5 bases, J lost 6 bases, and 8 bases stayed unmatched. CDR3 length: 16 residues.

As DNA, the CDR3 is TGCAGCGCCACAACCACCGGGACAGGGCCCTACAATGAGCAGTTCTTC. Amino acids: CSATTTGTGPYNEQFF. The chain has TRBV29-1 and TRBJ2-1, with TRBD1 matching 9 bases. Trimming at V came to 7 bases and at J to 2 bases, leaving 12 bases not matched to a gene. Germline CDR1 reads SQVTM; CDR2 reads ANQGSEA. This CDR3 comprises 16 residues.

The chain employs TRBV3-1 (or the pseudogene TRBV3-2) and TRBJ2-1; 7 nucleotides match TRBD1. Germline CDR1 LGHDT, CDR2 YNNKEL (reference sequence). V was pared by 2 bases and J by 0 bases, with 13 bases of the junction left unmatched. The CDR3 is 19 residues long. The CDR3 sequence: CASSQSRDSSLSSYNEQFF. CDR3 bases: TGTGCCAGCAGCCAATCTCGGGACAGTTCCTTGAGCTCCTACAATGAGCAGTTCTTC.